This T cell receptor beta chain comes out of a study of cytomegalovirus exposure and HLA in healthy donors. The CDR3 length is 15 residues. Trimming removed 4 bases from V and 5 bases from J, with 18 bases in between. CDR1 SGHTA and CDR2 FQGNSA come from the germline V gene. Method: immunoSEQ multiplex PCR; TCRdb's copy keeps in-frame clones and lacks some. The table records 150,000 to 200,000 clones, around four fifths of them present only once. Separation from the roughly 670-subject first cohort characterized the roughly 120-subject validation cohort, to which the donors belonged. V gene TRBV7-2 combines with J gene TRBJ2-7, with D tentatively TRBD2 (5 bases). The clonotype was recovered from a man younger than 40 in good health and CMV-seropositive. The sample comprised PBMCs. CDR3 sequence (DNA): TGTGCCAGCAGCTCAACCAACACGGGGTTACACGAGCAGTACTTC. Its protein product is CASSSTNTGLHEQYF.